The clone carrying this TCR gamma chain was counted many times. Its target is not known. The protein TCRdb lists belongs to a much larger clone and differs from this DNA's translation at residue 4, which points to a read error; the protein shown is made from the DNA. Vgamma9/Vdelta2+ and Vdelta2-negative gammadelta T cells were flow-sorted from PBMC for bulk sequencing. The CDR3 has 17 amino acids. The V gene's germline CDR1 is GITISATS and CDR2 ISYDGTV (reference sequence). This sample was included in a study of γδ T cells in repeated Plasmodium falciparum infection. TCRdb reran clone calling via CATT on the multiplex PCR reads. This sample has some 30,000 gamma-chain clones, with approximately 1.5% found just once. Study conclusions and caveats: Vgamma9/Vdelta2+ repertoires stayed stably polyclonal over time and infection.

This sequence originates from a pool of human donors (malaria-infected and uninfected, not separated). The sequenced sample was gamma-delta T cells from blood. The V gene is TRGV9, the J gene TRGJP. The J gene, absent from TCRdb, was called here by matching the DNA to germline. Here the CDR3 DNA reads TGTGCCTTGCGGGAGGCAAAACAAGAGTTGGGCAAAAAAATCAAGGTATTT. It encodes CALREAKQELGKKIKVF.